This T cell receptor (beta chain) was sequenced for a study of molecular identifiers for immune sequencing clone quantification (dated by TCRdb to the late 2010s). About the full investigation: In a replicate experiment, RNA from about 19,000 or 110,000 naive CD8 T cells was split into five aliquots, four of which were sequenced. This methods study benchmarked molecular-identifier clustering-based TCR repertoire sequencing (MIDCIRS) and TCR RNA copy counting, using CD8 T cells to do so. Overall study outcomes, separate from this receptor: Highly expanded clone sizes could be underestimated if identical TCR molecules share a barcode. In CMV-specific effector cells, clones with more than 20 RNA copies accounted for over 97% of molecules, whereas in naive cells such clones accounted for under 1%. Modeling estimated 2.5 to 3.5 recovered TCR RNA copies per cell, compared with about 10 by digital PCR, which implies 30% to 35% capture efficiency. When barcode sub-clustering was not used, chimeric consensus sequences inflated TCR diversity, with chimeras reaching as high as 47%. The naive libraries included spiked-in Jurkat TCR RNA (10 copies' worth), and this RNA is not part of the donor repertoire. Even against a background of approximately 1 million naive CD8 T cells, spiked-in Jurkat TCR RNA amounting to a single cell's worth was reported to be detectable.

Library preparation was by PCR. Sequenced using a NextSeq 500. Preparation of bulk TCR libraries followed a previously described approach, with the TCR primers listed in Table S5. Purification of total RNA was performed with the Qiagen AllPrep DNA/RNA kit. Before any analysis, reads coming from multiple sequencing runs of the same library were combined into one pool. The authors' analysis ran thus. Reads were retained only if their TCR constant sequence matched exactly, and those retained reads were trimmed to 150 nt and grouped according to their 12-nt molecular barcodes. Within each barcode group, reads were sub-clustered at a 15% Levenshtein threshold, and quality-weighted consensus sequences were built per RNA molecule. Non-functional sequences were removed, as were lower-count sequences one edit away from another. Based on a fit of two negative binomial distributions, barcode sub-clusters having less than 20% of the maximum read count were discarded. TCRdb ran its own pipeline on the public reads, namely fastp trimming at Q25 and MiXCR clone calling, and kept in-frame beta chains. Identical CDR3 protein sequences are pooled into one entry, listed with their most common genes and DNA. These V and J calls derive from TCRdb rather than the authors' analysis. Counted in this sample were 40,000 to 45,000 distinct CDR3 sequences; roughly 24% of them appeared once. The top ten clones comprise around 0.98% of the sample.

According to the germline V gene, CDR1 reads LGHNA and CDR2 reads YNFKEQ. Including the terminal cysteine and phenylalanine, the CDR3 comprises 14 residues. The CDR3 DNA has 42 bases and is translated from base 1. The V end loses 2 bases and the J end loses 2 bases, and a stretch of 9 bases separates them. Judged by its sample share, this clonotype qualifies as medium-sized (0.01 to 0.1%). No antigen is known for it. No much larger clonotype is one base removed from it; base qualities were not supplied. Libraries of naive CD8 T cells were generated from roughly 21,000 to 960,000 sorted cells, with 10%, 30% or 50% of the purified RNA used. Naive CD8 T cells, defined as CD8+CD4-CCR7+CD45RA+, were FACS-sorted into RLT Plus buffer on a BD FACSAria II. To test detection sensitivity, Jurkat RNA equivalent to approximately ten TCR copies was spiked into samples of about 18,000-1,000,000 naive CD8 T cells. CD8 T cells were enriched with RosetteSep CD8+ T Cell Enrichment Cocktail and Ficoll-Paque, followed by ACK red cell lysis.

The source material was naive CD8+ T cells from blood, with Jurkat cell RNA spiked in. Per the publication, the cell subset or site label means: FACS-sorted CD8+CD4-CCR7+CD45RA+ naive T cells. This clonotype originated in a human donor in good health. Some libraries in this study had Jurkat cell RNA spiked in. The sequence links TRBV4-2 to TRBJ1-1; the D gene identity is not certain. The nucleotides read TGTGCCAGCAGCCAATACCCTCCTAACACTGAAGCTTTCTTT. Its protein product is CASSQYPPNTEAFF.